Below are 15 T cell receptor beta chains sequenced from a single sample in a study of blood T cell repertoires in COVID-19. Profiled with immunoSEQ multiplex PCR; TCRdb holds only in-frame clones, not every one. The repertoire holds some 76,000 clones, with around 91% as singletons. Sequencing was done on a sample of peripheral blood. These receptors came from a human donor in a cohort sampled during active COVID-19.

The chain couples TRBV11-2 to TRBJ1-3; weak D call: TRBD1 (6 bases). Germline V lookup: CDR1 SGHAT, CDR2 FQNNGV. The CDR3 extends over 15 amino acids. Between the trimmed V and J ends, which lost 5 bases and 0 bases, there was a span of 11 bases. This chain's CDR3 is CASSPDRSSGNTIYF. Written as DNA, the CDR3 is TGTGCCAGCAGCCCCGACAGGAGCTCTGGAAACACCATATATTTT. Variable domain in full (rest from reference TRBV11-2 and TRBJ1-3): EAGVAQSPRYKIIEKRQSVAFWCNPISGHATLYWYQQILGQGPKLLIQFQNNGVVDDSQLPKDRFSAERLKGVDSTLKIQPAKLEDSAVYLCASSPDRSSGNTIYFGEGSWLTVV.

V usage is TRBV19 and J usage is TRBJ1-3; unclear D gene. The CDR3 extends over 13 amino acids. Trimming took 9 bases from V and 4 from J, leaving 13 bases between them. Germline V gene lookup returns CDR1 LNHDA and CDR2 SQIVND (reference sequence). CDR3 sequence: CASMTSGGNTIYF. The CDR3 coding sequence is TGTGCCAGCATGACTAGTGGAGGAAACACCATATATTTT.

The chain joins TRBV9 to TRBJ2-3, with a possible D match to TRBD1 (6 bases). CDR3 length equals 16 residues. Deletions cut 0 bases from V and 4 bases from J, with 15 bases between. CDR1 is SGDLS and CDR2 is YYNGEE in the germline V gene. The CDR3 nucleotides read TGTGCCAGCAGCGTAGCAACAGGGTGGATGTCAGATACGCAGTATTTT. Protein product: CASSVATGWMSDTQYF.

The chain recombines TRBV7-9 with TRBJ2-1; D is uncertain. With 3 bases removed from V and 4 bases from J, the gap between germline ends came to 7 bases. Per the germline V gene, CDR1 is SEHNR and CDR2 is FQNEAQ (reference sequence). This CDR3 comprises 13 residues. Here the CDR3 DNA reads TGTGCCAGCAGCTTTTCTATATACAATGAGCAGTTCTTC. It codes for CASSFSIYNEQFF. Full variable domain (outside the CDR3, taken from reference TRBV7-9 and TRBJ2-1): DTGVSQNPRHKITKRGQNVTFRCDPISEHNRLYWYRQTLGQGPEFLTYFQNEAQLEKSRLLSDRFSAERPKGSFSTLEIQRTEQGDSAMYLCASSFSIYNEQFFGPGTRLTVL.

The genes are TRBV18 and TRBJ1-5; TRBD1 might be the D (6 bases). Trimming pared 3 bases from V and 4 bases from J, leaving 16 bases between. This CDR3 spans 16 amino acids. Germline V gene sequence: CDR1 KGHSH, CDR2 LQKENI. The CDR3 reads CASSPGAGVRNQPQHF. CDR3 in DNA: TGTGCCAGCTCACCGGGGGCGGGGGTGCGGAATCAGCCCCAGCATTTT.

This clone is a singleton in its sample. The chain has TRBV9 and TRBJ2-1; TRBD2 agrees at 9 bases. CDR1 and CDR2 from the germline V gene are SGDLS and YYNGEE. The CDR3 totals 15 residues. V shed 0 bases and J 6 bases; nucleotides not matched to a gene: 4. This chain's CDR3 is CASSVGFSGGNEQFF. DNA for the CDR3: TGTGCCAGCAGCGTAGGGTTTAGCGGGGGCAATGAGCAGTTCTTC.

The chain has TRBV2 and TRBJ1-4; 9 nucleotides match TRBD1. Germline CDR1 and CDR2: SNHLY and FYNNEI. The CDR3 has 14 amino acids. Germline trimming cut 3 bases from V and 9 bases from J; bases unmatched to any gene: 5. CDR3: CASSEGQGRKKLFF. CDR3 nucleotides: TGTGCCAGCAGTGAGGGACAGGGTAGGAAAAAACTGTTTTTT.

The chain is built from TRBV7-6 and TRBJ2-7, with a possible D match to TRBD1 (6 bases). Deletions cut 3 bases from V and 0 bases from J, with 24 bases between. The CDR3 is 19 amino acids. From germline, CDR1 is SGHVS and CDR2 FNYEAQ. CDR3 residues: CASSFARGQTLLSSYEQYF. CDR3 coding DNA: TGTGCCAGCAGCTTTGCTCGCGGACAGACCCTTTTAAGCTCCTACGAGCAGTACTTC.

There are a few counts of this clone. The J gene is TRBJ2-2, the V gene TRBV7-6; 12 nucleotides match TRBD2. V was pared by 4 bases and J by 10 bases, with 7 bases of the junction left unmatched. CDR3 length equals 15 residues. Germline lookup yields CDR1 SGHVS and CDR2 FNYEAQ. This chain's CDR3 is CASSSRLAGDSELFF. Here the CDR3 DNA reads TGTGCCAGCAGCTCCCGACTAGCGGGAGACTCGGAGCTGTTTTTT.

The CDR3 region is CASSPSGQGIFANSPLHF. CDR3 bases: TGCGCCAGCAGTCCTTCGGGACAGGGGATTTTTGCTAATTCACCCCTCCACTTT. This chain links TRBV4-3 with TRBJ1-6, with 10 nucleotides matching TRBD1. The CDR3 is made up of 18 amino acids. CDR1 LGHNA and CDR2 YSLEER come from the germline V gene. Trimming removed 6 bases from V and 6 bases from J; junction bases left unmatched: 14.

The rearrangement links TRBV25-1 to TRBJ1-1; D perhaps matches TRBD1 (5 bases). CDR3 length equals 13 residues. V dropped 6 bases and J dropped 5 bases, with 13 bases sitting between them. Germline lookup yields CDR1 MGHDK and CDR2 SYGVNS. DNA of the CDR3: TGTGCCAGCAGACGGACACCCGGGACTGAAGCTTTCTTT. This translates into CASRRTPGTEAFF.

The sample holds one count of this clone. The chain recombines TRBV9 with TRBJ2-1; tentative D call: TRBD1 (5 bases). Germline CDR1 SGDLS, CDR2 YYNGEE. Trimming took off 3 bases at V and 2 bases at J, with 15 bases between the two ends. The CDR3 has 16 residues. The DNA for the CDR3 is TGTGCCAGCAGCGCTCCGAGTGGGGCCGCCTACAATGAGCAGTTCTTC. The encoded protein is CASSAPSGAAYNEQFF. The complete variable domain, with remaining parts taken from reference TRBV9 and TRBJ2-1, reads DSGVTQTPKHLITATGQRVTLRCSPRSGDLSVYWYQQSLDQGLQFLIQYYNGEERAKGNILERFSAQQFPDLHSELNLSSLELGDSALYFCASSAPSGAAYNEQFFGPGTRLTVL.

J is TRBJ2-1 and V is TRBV27; possible D gene TRBD1, 5 bases. V was trimmed by 4 bases and J by 2 bases, leaving 9 bases between them. This CDR3 is built from 14 residues. The V gene's germline CDR1 is MNHEY and CDR2 SMNVEV (reference sequence). CDR3 region: CASSSVGPYNEQFF. The CDR3 coding sequence is TGTGCCAGCAGTTCAGTGGGGCCCTACAATGAGCAGTTCTTC.

The gene calls are TRBV23-1 and TRBJ1-6, with D tentatively TRBD1 (5 bases). TRBV23-1 is an ORF; its function is uncertain. The CDR3 totals 15 residues. Trimming shortened V by 8 bases and J by 0 bases, and 11 bases separated the two germline ends. The CDR3 DNA reads TGCGCCAGCCCCCGGGGGAGCTCCTATAATTCACCCCTCCACTTT. Translated: CASPRGSSYNSPLHF.

The chain combines TRBV24-1 with TRBJ2-5; 8 bases fit TRBD2. The germline V gene encodes CDR1 KGHDR and CDR2 SFDVKD. With V trimmed by 0 bases and J by 5 bases, 10 bases remained unmatched. The CDR3 extends over 17 amino acids. The DNA for the CDR3 is TGTGCCACCAGTGATTTGAGGCTAGCGGGTTTTGGGGAGACCCAGTACTTC. Protein product: CATSDLRLAGFGETQYF.